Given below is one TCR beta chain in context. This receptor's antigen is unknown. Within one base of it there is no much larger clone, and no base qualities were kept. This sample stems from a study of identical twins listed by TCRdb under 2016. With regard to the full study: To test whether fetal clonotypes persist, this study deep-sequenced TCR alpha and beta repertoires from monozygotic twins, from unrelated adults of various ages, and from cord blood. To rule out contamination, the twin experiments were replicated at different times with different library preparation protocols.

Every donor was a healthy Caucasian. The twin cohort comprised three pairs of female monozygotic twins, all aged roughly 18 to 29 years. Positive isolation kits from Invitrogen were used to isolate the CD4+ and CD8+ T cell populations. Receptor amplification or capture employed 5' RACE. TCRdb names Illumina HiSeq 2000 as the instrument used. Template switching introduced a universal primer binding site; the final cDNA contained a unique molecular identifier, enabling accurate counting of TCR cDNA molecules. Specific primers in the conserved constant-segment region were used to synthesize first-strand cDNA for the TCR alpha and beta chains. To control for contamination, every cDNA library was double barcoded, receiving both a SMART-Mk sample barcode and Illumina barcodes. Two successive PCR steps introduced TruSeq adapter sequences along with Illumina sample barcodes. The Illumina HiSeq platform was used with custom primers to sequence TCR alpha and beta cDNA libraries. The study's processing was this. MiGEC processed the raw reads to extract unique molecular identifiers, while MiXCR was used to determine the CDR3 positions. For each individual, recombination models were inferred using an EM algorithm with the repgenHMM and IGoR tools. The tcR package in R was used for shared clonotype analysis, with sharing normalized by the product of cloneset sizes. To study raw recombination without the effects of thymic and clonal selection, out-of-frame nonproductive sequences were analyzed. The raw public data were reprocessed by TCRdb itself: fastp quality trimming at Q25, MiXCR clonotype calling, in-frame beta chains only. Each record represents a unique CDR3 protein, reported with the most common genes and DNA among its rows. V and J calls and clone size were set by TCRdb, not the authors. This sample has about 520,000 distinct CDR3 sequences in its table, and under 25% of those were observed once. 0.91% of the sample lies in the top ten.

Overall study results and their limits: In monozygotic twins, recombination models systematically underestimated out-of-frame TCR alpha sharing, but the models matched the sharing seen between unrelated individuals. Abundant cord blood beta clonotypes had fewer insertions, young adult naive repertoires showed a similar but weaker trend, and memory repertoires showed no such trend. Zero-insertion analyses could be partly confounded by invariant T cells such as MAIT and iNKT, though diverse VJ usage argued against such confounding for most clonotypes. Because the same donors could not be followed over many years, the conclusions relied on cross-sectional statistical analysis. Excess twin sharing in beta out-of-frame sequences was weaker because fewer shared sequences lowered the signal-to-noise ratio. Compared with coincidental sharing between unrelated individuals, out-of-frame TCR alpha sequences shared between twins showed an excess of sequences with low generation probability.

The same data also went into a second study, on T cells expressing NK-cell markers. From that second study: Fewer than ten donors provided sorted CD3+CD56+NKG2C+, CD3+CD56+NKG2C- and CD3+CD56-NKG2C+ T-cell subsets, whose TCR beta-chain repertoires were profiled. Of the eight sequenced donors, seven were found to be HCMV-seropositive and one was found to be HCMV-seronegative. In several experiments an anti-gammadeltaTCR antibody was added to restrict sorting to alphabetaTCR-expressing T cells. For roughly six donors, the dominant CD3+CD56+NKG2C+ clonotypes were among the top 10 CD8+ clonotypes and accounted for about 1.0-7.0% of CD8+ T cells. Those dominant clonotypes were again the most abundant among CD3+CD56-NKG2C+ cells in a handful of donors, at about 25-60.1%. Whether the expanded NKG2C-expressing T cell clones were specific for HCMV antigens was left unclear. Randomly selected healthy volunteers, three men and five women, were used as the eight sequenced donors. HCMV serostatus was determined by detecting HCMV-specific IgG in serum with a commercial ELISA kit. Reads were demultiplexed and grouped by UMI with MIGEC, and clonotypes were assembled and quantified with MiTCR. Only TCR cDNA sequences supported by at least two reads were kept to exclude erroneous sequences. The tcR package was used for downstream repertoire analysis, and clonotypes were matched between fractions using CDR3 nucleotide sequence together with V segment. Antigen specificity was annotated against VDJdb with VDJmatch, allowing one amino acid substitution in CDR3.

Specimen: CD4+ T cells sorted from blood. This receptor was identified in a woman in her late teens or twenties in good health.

At the DNA level, the sequence is TGTGCCAGCAGTGTAGCCATAGGGGGCGGCACTGAAGCTTTCTTT. This translates into CASSVAIGGGTEAFF. Recombination connected TRBV27 to TRBJ1-1, with 7 middle bases fitting TRBD1. Including cysteine and phenylalanine, the CDR3 has 15 amino acids. Only the CDR3 DNA stays, 45 bases, in frame from base 1. Per the germline V gene (reference sequence), MNHEY is the CDR1 and SMNVEV is the CDR2. Trimming removed 5 bases from V and 4 bases from J; the gene matches leave 10 bases unexplained.